The rows below give T cell receptor beta chains drawn from one sample of a study of T cells in localized non-small cell lung cancer. Sequenced by immunoSEQ multiplex PCR; TCRdb stores in-frame clones only, minus some. The sample holds around 130,000 clones, roughly nine tenths seen once. Sequencing was performed on peripheral blood, taken before any cancer treatment. These receptors originate from a female donor over 55 with stage I lung adenocarcinoma. CDR3s include the opening cysteine and the closing phenylalanine or tryptophan. Each record gives: D gene, V gene, J gene, clone size, CDR3 length, CDR3 DNA, CDR3 protein. A D gene is named only where the DNA matches it firmly. For some rows the clone size is stated as once, few or many, or as a class when expanded; others skip it.

d_call: .; v_call: TRBV28; j_call: TRBJ2-7; clone_size: .; cdr3_length: 14; cdr3_nt: TGTGCCAGCAGTTTTCGGGGGAACTCCTACGAGCAGTACTTC; cdr3_aa: CASSFRGNSYEQYF
d_call: TRBD2; v_call: TRBV11-1; j_call: TRBJ2-5; clone_size: .; cdr3_length: 17; cdr3_nt: TGTGCCAGCAGCTTAGGGCGACTAGCGGGAGGGCCCAAGACCCAGTACTTC; cdr3_aa: CASSLGRLAGGPKTQYF
d_call: TRBD1; v_call: TRBV5-1; j_call: TRBJ1-4; clone_size: .; cdr3_length: 15; cdr3_nt: TGCGCCAGCAGGCAGACGACAGGGTCCGGTGAAAAACTGTTTTTT; cdr3_aa: CASRQTTGSGEKLFF
d_call: TRBD2; v_call: TRBV9; j_call: TRBJ2-3; clone_size: .; cdr3_length: 16; cdr3_nt: TGTGCCAGCAGCGGGGGGGATACAGCGGGAGAGTATACGCAGTATTTT; cdr3_aa: CASSGGDTAGEYTQYF
d_call: TRBD1; v_call: TRBV18; j_call: TRBJ1-5; clone_size: once; cdr3_length: 14; cdr3_nt: TGTGCCAGCTCACGGACAGGGGGCGATCAGCCCCAGCATTTT; cdr3_aa: CASSRTGGDQPQHF
d_call: .; v_call: TRBV6-1; j_call: TRBJ1-1; clone_size: .; cdr3_length: 15; cdr3_nt: TGTGCCAGCACCGACAGTGGAGGGGCCAACACTGAAGCTTTCTTT; cdr3_aa: CASTDSGGANTEAFF
d_call: .; v_call: TRBV7-6; j_call: TRBJ2-1; clone_size: .; cdr3_length: 14; cdr3_nt: TGTGCCAGCAGCTTAGCCCAATCGGGTAATGAGCAGTTCTTC; cdr3_aa: CASSLAQSGNEQFF
d_call: .; v_call: TRBV28; j_call: TRBJ1-1; clone_size: .; cdr3_length: 13; cdr3_nt: TGTGCCAGCAGTTCGGCTCGGATCACTGAAGCTTTCTTT; cdr3_aa: CASSSARITEAFF
d_call: TRBD1; v_call: TRBV9; j_call: TRBJ1-2; clone_size: .; cdr3_length: 14; cdr3_nt: TGTGCCAGCAGCGTAGGACAGGGCCACTATGGCTACACCTTC; cdr3_aa: CASSVGQGHYGYTF
d_call: .; v_call: TRBV5-1; j_call: TRBJ1-5; clone_size: .; cdr3_length: 15; cdr3_nt: TGCGCCAGCTCACCCGAGGCTGGATTCAATCAGCCCCAGCATTTT; cdr3_aa: CASSPEAGFNQPQHF
d_call: .; v_call: TRBV5-1; j_call: TRBJ2-1; clone_size: .; cdr3_length: 15; cdr3_nt: TGCGCCAGCATCCGACAATCGGGAGCCTACAATGAGCAGTTCTTC; cdr3_aa: CASIRQSGAYNEQFF
d_call: TRBD2; v_call: TRBV5-6; j_call: TRBJ2-7; clone_size: .; cdr3_length: 14; cdr3_nt: TGTGCCAGCAGCCTGAGCGGGGACTCCTACGAGCAGTACTTC; cdr3_aa: CASSLSGDSYEQYF
d_call: TRBD2; v_call: TRBV5-1; j_call: TRBJ2-1; clone_size: .; cdr3_length: 15; cdr3_nt: TGCGCCAGCGGACCGGGACTAGCGGGATCCAATGAGCAGTTCTTC; cdr3_aa: CASGPGLAGSNEQFF
d_call: .; v_call: TRBV5-1; j_call: TRBJ1-2; clone_size: .; cdr3_length: 12; cdr3_nt: TGCGCCAGCAGTATACAGGGCTATGGCTACACCTTC; cdr3_aa: CASSIQGYGYTF
d_call: .; v_call: TRBV9; j_call: TRBJ1-1; clone_size: .; cdr3_length: 12; cdr3_nt: TGTGCCAGCAGCGTAGTAGGCGGTGAAGCTTTCTTT; cdr3_aa: CASSVVGGEAFF
d_call: TRBD2; v_call: TRBV10-2; j_call: TRBJ2-3; clone_size: .; cdr3_length: 15; cdr3_nt: TGCGCCAGCAGTGCACTAGCGGGAGTACGAGATACGCAGTATTTT; cdr3_aa: CASSALAGVRDTQYF
d_call: .; v_call: TRBV5-4; j_call: TRBJ2-2; clone_size: .; cdr3_length: 12; cdr3_nt: TGTGCCAGCAGTTCGAGCACCGGGGAGCTGTTTTTT; cdr3_aa: CASSSSTGELFF
d_call: TRBD1; v_call: TRBV12-5; j_call: TRBJ2-1; clone_size: once; cdr3_length: 14; cdr3_nt: TGTGCTAGTGGTTTAGGCAACAGGGGCCATGAGCAGTTCTTC; cdr3_aa: CASGLGNRGHEQFF
d_call: TRBD2; v_call: TRBV30; j_call: TRBJ2-1; clone_size: few; cdr3_length: 17; cdr3_nt: TGTGCCTGGAGTGTACTCCTAGCTAGCGGCCACCCCAATGAGCAGTTCTTC; cdr3_aa: CAWSVLLASGHPNEQFF
d_call: .; v_call: TRBV4-1; j_call: TRBJ2-7; clone_size: .; cdr3_length: 14; cdr3_nt: TGCGCCAGCAGCGGGGACTCGATCTCCTACGAGCAGTACTTC; cdr3_aa: CASSGDSISYEQYF
d_call: .; v_call: TRBV6-5; j_call: TRBJ2-7; clone_size: .; cdr3_length: 15; cdr3_nt: TGTGCCAGCAGCCCTTCGTGGGGGACCCGGGACGAGCAGTACTTC; cdr3_aa: CASSPSWGTRDEQYF
d_call: .; v_call: TRBV19; j_call: TRBJ1-2; clone_size: .; cdr3_length: 14; cdr3_nt: TGTGCCAGTAGTATGGCAGGGATTGGCGATGGCTACACCTTC; cdr3_aa: CASSMAGIGDGYTF
d_call: .; v_call: TRBV28; j_call: TRBJ1-4; clone_size: .; cdr3_length: 14; cdr3_nt: TGTGCCAGCAGCGGCCTTGGAGGGTTTGAAAAACTGTTTTTT; cdr3_aa: CASSGLGGFEKLFF
d_call: TRBD1; v_call: TRBV9; j_call: TRBJ1-2; clone_size: few; cdr3_length: 15; cdr3_nt: TGTGCCAGCAGCGCCAGGGGGGCTTTCTTGAGTGGCTACACCTTC; cdr3_aa: CASSARGAFLSGYTF
d_call: .; v_call: TRBV28; j_call: TRBJ2-5; clone_size: once; cdr3_length: 16; cdr3_nt: TGTGCCAGCAGTTTATCAGTTGGGGTAGTAGGAGAGACCCAGTACTTC; cdr3_aa: CASSLSVGVVGETQYF
d_call: TRBD2; v_call: TRBV7-2; j_call: TRBJ2-1; clone_size: .; cdr3_length: 16; cdr3_nt: TGTGCCAGCAGCCCAGGTGCACTAGCGGGAGGCAATGAGCAGTTCTTC; cdr3_aa: CASSPGALAGGNEQFF
d_call: TRBD2; v_call: TRBV9; j_call: TRBJ2-1; clone_size: .; cdr3_length: 18; cdr3_nt: TGTGCCAGCAGCGCGGGGACTAGCGGAAAAGCTCCGCACAATGAGCAGTTCTTC; cdr3_aa: CASSAGTSGKAPHNEQFF
d_call: .; v_call: TRBV30; j_call: TRBJ1-5; clone_size: .; cdr3_length: 13; cdr3_nt: TGTGCCTGGAGTGTATCCCCTAAGCAGCCCCAGCATTTT; cdr3_aa: CAWSVSPKQPQHF
d_call: TRBD1; v_call: TRBV15; j_call: TRBJ1-1; clone_size: .; cdr3_length: 15; cdr3_nt: TGTGCCACCAGCAGGGGTCGACAGGGTAACACTGAAGCTTTCTTT; cdr3_aa: CATSRGRQGNTEAFF
d_call: .; v_call: TRBV7-2; j_call: TRBJ2-7; clone_size: .; cdr3_length: 14; cdr3_nt: TGTGCCAGCAGCTTAGCGGACGAGGCGGGCAAGAAGTACTTC; cdr3_aa: CASSLADEAGKKYF
d_call: TRBD1; v_call: TRBV7-6; j_call: TRBJ1-4; clone_size: .; cdr3_length: 14; cdr3_nt: TGTGCCAGCAGCTTCCGACAGGGGAACGAAAAACTGTTTTTT; cdr3_aa: CASSFRQGNEKLFF
d_call: TRBD2; v_call: TRBV19; j_call: TRBJ2-1; clone_size: .; cdr3_length: 16; cdr3_nt: TGTGCCAGTAGCTCCCGCCCCGAGTGGGAGGGCAATGAGCAGTTCTTC; cdr3_aa: CASSSRPEWEGNEQFF
d_call: .; v_call: TRBV5-1; j_call: TRBJ2-7; clone_size: .; cdr3_length: 14; cdr3_nt: TGCGCCAGCAGCTCAGGACATCTCTCCTACGAGCAGTACTTC; cdr3_aa: CASSSGHLSYEQYF
d_call: .; v_call: TRBV5-1; j_call: TRBJ2-5; clone_size: .; cdr3_length: 13; cdr3_nt: TGCGCCAGCAGGATGGGCTCTCAAGAGACCCAGTACTTC; cdr3_aa: CASRMGSQETQYF
d_call: .; v_call: TRBV5-1; j_call: TRBJ1-5; clone_size: .; cdr3_length: 13; cdr3_nt: TGCGCCAGCAGCTCGGGGGGTAATCAGCCCCAGCATTTT; cdr3_aa: CASSSGGNQPQHF
d_call: TRBD2; v_call: TRBV13; j_call: TRBJ2-5; clone_size: .; cdr3_length: 14; cdr3_nt: TGTGCCAGCACCCGGGGAGGGAAACAAGAGACCCAGTACTTC; cdr3_aa: CASTRGGKQETQYF
d_call: .; v_call: TRBV14; j_call: TRBJ2-5; clone_size: .; cdr3_length: 15; cdr3_nt: TGTGCCAGCAGCCAAGAATTAGGCAGCCAAGAGACCCAGTACTTC; cdr3_aa: CASSQELGSQETQYF
d_call: TRBD1; v_call: TRBV5-1; j_call: TRBJ1-1; clone_size: .; cdr3_length: 16; cdr3_nt: TGCGCCAGCAGCCCCCGGGACAGACTCACGAACACTGAAGCTTTCTTT; cdr3_aa: CASSPRDRLTNTEAFF
d_call: .; v_call: TRBV27; j_call: TRBJ2-7; clone_size: .; cdr3_length: 15; cdr3_nt: TGTGCCAGCAGTTTATACCCTGGCCAGAGCTACGAGCAGTACTTC; cdr3_aa: CASSLYPGQSYEQYF
d_call: .; v_call: TRBV27; j_call: TRBJ1-2; clone_size: .; cdr3_length: 17; cdr3_nt: TGTGCCAGCAGTCATCAGGGCAGGCCCGTCATGGACTATGGCTACACCTTC; cdr3_aa: CASSHQGRPVMDYGYTF
d_call: .; v_call: TRBV9; j_call: TRBJ1-4; clone_size: .; cdr3_length: 15; cdr3_nt: TGTGCCAGCAGCGTAGCTGGGCAGAGAGGAGAAAAACTGTTTTTT; cdr3_aa: CASSVAGQRGEKLFF
d_call: .; v_call: TRBV5-1; j_call: TRBJ2-5; clone_size: .; cdr3_length: 14; cdr3_nt: TGCGCCAGCAGTTTTGACAGGGGAGGGGAGACCCAGTACTTC; cdr3_aa: CASSFDRGGETQYF
d_call: TRBD1; v_call: TRBV6-1; j_call: TRBJ2-7; clone_size: .; cdr3_length: 15; cdr3_nt: TGTGCCAGCAGGGCTTCGACAGGGGGTGCCTACGAGCAGTACTTC; cdr3_aa: CASRASTGGAYEQYF
d_call: .; v_call: TRBV5-1; j_call: TRBJ1-2; clone_size: few; cdr3_length: 14; cdr3_nt: TGCGCCAGCAGCTTGGGACATGGGGGGTTTGGCTACACCTTC; cdr3_aa: CASSLGHGGFGYTF
d_call: .; v_call: TRBV7-3; j_call: TRBJ2-5; clone_size: once; cdr3_length: 14; cdr3_nt: TGTGCCAGCAGCGCGGGCTGGGGGCGAGAGACCCAGTACTTC; cdr3_aa: CASSAGWGRETQYF
d_call: TRBD2; v_call: TRBV5-1; j_call: TRBJ2-5; clone_size: .; cdr3_length: 14; cdr3_nt: TGCGCCAGCAGTCTAGCGGGAGATGGTGAGACCCAGTACTTC; cdr3_aa: CASSLAGDGETQYF
d_call: TRBD2; v_call: TRBV30; j_call: TRBJ2-1; clone_size: .; cdr3_length: 14; cdr3_nt: TGTGCCTGGCAACCGGGACTACGACGGGGTGAGCAGTTCTTC; cdr3_aa: CAWQPGLRRGEQFF
d_call: .; v_call: TRBV9; j_call: TRBJ2-1; clone_size: .; cdr3_length: 12; cdr3_nt: TGTGCCAGCAGCGTAGTTGACAGTGAGCAGTTCTTC; cdr3_aa: CASSVVDSEQFF
d_call: .; v_call: TRBV2; j_call: TRBJ1-1; clone_size: .; cdr3_length: 14; cdr3_nt: TGTGCCAGCAGTGAAGGGGGGGCGCTTTCTGAAGCTTTCTTT; cdr3_aa: CASSEGGALSEAFF
d_call: TRBD2; v_call: TRBV7-9; j_call: TRBJ2-4; clone_size: .; cdr3_length: 16; cdr3_nt: TGTGCCAGCAGCTTCCGGACCACTAGCGGGAGGAACATTCAGTACTTC; cdr3_aa: CASSFRTTSGRNIQYF
d_call: .; v_call: TRBV27; j_call: TRBJ2-2; clone_size: once; cdr3_length: 10; cdr3_nt: TGTGCCACCAGAGTCGGGGAGCTGTTTTTT; cdr3_aa: CATRVGELFF
d_call: .; v_call: TRBV6-5; j_call: TRBJ1-2; clone_size: .; cdr3_length: 11; cdr3_nt: TGTGCCAGCAGTTACTCGGGGGACTACACCTTC; cdr3_aa: CASSYSGDYTF
d_call: .; v_call: TRBV15; j_call: TRBJ1-5; clone_size: .; cdr3_length: 14; cdr3_nt: TGTGCCACCAGCGGGACTGACTACAATCAGCCCCAGCATTTT; cdr3_aa: CATSGTDYNQPQHF
d_call: TRBD1; v_call: TRBV7-6; j_call: TRBJ1-4; clone_size: .; cdr3_length: 20; cdr3_nt: TGTGCCAGCAGCTCCTCTCCGGGACAGGGAAGGACGAGGGGAAATGAAAAACTGTTTTTT; cdr3_aa: CASSSSPGQGRTRGNEKLFF